This T cell receptor (beta chain) comes out of a study of control samples from healthy donors and cancer patients (TCRdb year 2020). Library preparation used the immunoSEQ multiplex PCR assay. In TCRdb, the immuneACCESS table is reduced to in-frame sequences with V and J assigned. These tables do not hold every clone; where another copy was compared, an unresolved V gene accounts for under half, and the others remain unexplained. For this sample there are 150,000 or so clones; over 85% appear just once. The ten largest clonotypes hold approximately 5.7% of the sample. For this clone: Its target antigen remains unknown. Base quality data are lacking; no much larger clone is found one base away.

Including cysteine and phenylalanine, the CDR3 has 13 amino acids. The only DNA kept is the CDR3, 39 bases in frame from the first base. V sheds 7 bases and J sheds 3 bases, leaving 12 bases between their ends. From a lookup of the germline V gene, CDR1 and CDR2 are MDHEN and SYDVKM. The TCR was taken from a man between 18 and 29 years old in good health. The chain is encoded by TRBV28 joined to TRBJ1-2; no D segment can be confidently identified. The sample comprised blood. The CDR3 in this case is CASIRPGDYGYTF. The DNA sequence is TGTGCCAGCATCCGGCCCGGGGACTATGGCTACACCTTC.